This T cell receptor beta chain was sequenced in a study of T-cell memory formation after mild COVID-19. The CDR3 runs 13 residues. The V end was cut by 4 bases, the J end by 1 base, with 9 bases between. Germline V gene sequence: CDR1 SQVTM, CDR2 ANQGSEA. TCRdb reanalysed the 5' RACE reads using MiXCR and keeps one entry per CDR3 protein. The table shows some 450,000 distinct CDR3 sequences, with roughly 17% occurring only once. There are a few counts of this clonotype. The sample consisted of PBMCs or a T cell subset sorted from them (not recorded which). J is TRBJ2-3 and V is TRBV29-1; possibly TRBD1 or TRBD2 for D (5 bases each). The sequence derives from a man aged 18 to 29 who had mild COVID-19 (a few samples of this study predate the infection). Cell type and time point are not known. The CDR3 reads CSVVVGGTDTQYF. The CDR3 nucleotides read TGCAGCGTTGTAGTGGGGGGCACAGATACGCAGTATTTT.